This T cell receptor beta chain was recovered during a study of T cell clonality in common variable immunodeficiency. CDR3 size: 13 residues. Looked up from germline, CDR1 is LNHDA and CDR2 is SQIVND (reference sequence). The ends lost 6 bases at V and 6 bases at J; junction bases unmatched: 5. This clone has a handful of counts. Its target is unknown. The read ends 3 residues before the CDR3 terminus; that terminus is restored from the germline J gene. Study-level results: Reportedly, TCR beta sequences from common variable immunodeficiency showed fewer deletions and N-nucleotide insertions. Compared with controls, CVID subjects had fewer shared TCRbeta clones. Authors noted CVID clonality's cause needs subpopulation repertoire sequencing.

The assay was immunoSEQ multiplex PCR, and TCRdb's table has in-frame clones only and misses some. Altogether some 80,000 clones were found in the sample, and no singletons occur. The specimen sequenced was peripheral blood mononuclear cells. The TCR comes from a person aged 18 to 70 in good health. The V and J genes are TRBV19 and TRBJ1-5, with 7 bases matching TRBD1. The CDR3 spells CASRGQVIQPQHF. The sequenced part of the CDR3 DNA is TGTGCCAGTAGAGGACAGGTAATTCAGCCC.